This T cell receptor (beta chain) was retrieved from a study of blood T cell repertoires in COVID-19 (dated by TCRdb to the early 2020s). Regarding the complete study: Samples from collaborators originated in the United States, Italy and Spain and spanned both the acute and convalescent phases of COVID-19. The prospective study material was composed of cDNA or gDNA derived from T cells, B-cell-depleted T cells, or PBMCs. Subjects who had been exposed to COVID-19, were actively infected with it, or had recovered from it provided the deeply sampled blood TCRbeta repertoires that made up the dataset. The repertoires were released in a freely available public database intended as a resource for research on the immune response to SARS-CoV-2. Samples were obtained from the ongoing ImmuneRACE study (first 160 participants) and from 1,000 to 1,500 subjects provided by 6 global collaborators. The sample metadata nearly always contained a de-identified subject ID, COVID-19 status, age in years and sex. Where available, HLA class I and class II types were obtained from metadata supplied by the sample provider rather than from assay-based typing. Here is what the overall study found, with its caveats: The quantity of clinical and demographic metadata differed by source and by participant and was supplied without curation.

The immunoSEQ Assay, a bias-controlled multiplex PCR, was used to amplify TCRbeta CDR3 regions from genomic DNA. The authors processed their data as follows. The number of nucleated cells in each sample was estimated by amplification of reference gene primers within the assay. To quantify the absolute abundance of each unique TCRbeta CDR3 rearrangement, sequence reads were collapsed and filtered. Productive Simpson clonality was computed per sample as the square root of Simpson's diversity index over productive rearrangements. TCRdb provides this immuneACCESS table in a form limited to in-frame rearrangements. Some clones are lacking; in checked studies, under half of them reflect an unresolved V gene, and why the rest are absent is not known. The DNA was the basis for D and trimming; V, J and clone size are from that table. Within this sample are some 46,000 clones, with approximately 83% of them counted one time only. The ten largest clones represent more than 25% of the sample.

To note about this clone: The antigen it binds to is not known. Within one base of it there is no much larger clone, and no base qualities were kept.

One collaborating source in Seattle enrolled patients while the patients were actively infected and followed the patients over time throughout the course of disease. The collaborating institutions used their own protocols to collect whole blood in K2EDTA tubes. For TCRbeta analysis, collaborators shipped samples in one of three forms: frozen whole blood, isolated PBMCs, or DNA extracted from either of those sample types. The receptor was derived from a woman older than 75 with COVID-19, enrolled during active disease. The sequenced material came from peripheral blood.

The CDR3 region has the sequence CASSATSGGAVTGELFF. The nucleotide sequence reads as follows: TGTGCCAGCAGTGCAACTAGCGGGGGGGCCGTAACCGGGGAGCTGTTTTTT. Recombination joined TRBV2 with TRBJ2-2; TRBD2 lines up with 13 middle nucleotides. Looking up the germline V gene yields CDR1 SNHLY and CDR2 FYNNEI. Trimming accounts for 4 bases at V and 5 bases at J, while the number of junction bases matched to no gene is 7. The cysteine opens and the phenylalanine closes a CDR3 of 17 amino acids. The CDR3 DNA has 51 bases and is translated from base 1.